One and the same sample provided the 23 T cell receptor beta chains below, sequenced in a study of vaccination and CD4 T cells after COVID-19. Treatment: approximately 10-day PBMC culture with coronavirus spike peptide pools or control peptides (ViraFEST assay). The Oncomine TCR Beta short-read assay was applied to DNA of cultured CD4+ T cells. TCRdb reprocessed the PCR reads with MiXCR, giving one entry per CDR3 protein. In the table there are some 10,000 distinct CDR3 sequences, 25% to 40% of which are singletons. The antigens these receptors bind are not known. Material: CD4+ T cells from blood, cultured in vitro. The source of these receptors is a human donor who had recovered from COVID-19.

The table lists this clonotype with a few counts. This rearrangement joins TRBV11-3 to TRBJ2-5; 10 bases line up with TRBD1. This CDR3 has 16 amino acids. V dropped 5 bases and J dropped 2; count of bases not matched to a gene: 8. From germline, CDR1 is SGHNT and CDR2 YENEEA. CDR3 region: CASSPRTGGLQETQYF. The CDR3 bases are TGTGCCAGCAGCCCAAGGACAGGGGGTCTGCAAGAGACCCAGTACTTC.

This clonotype was seen a handful of times. The rearrangement links TRBV15 to TRBJ2-3, with TRBD2 matching 10 bases. The CDR3 contains 15 residues. The germline CDR1 and CDR2 sequences are LNHNV and YYDKDF (reference sequence). The ends lost 3 bases at V and 2 bases at J; junction bases unmatched: 2. The CDR3 DNA sequence: TGTGCCACCAGCAGGCTAGCGGGGGCCACAGATACGCAGTATTTT. This translates into CATSRLAGATDTQYF.

Points on this clonotype: A much larger clone differs from this one at a single base, so this may be a read error. This CDR3 is missing its conserved last phenylalanine or tryptophan, likely due to a read error. The J gene is TRBJ1-2, the V gene TRBV7-2; no reliable D call. The CDR3 length is 15 residues. Germline loops: CDR1 SGHTA, CDR2 FQGNSA. With 1 base removed from V and 8 bases from J, the gap between germline ends came to 17 bases. The CDR3: CASSLVRGALWGYTL. Here the CDR3 DNA reads TGTGCCAGCAGCTTAGTTCGAGGAGCCTTATGGGGCTACACCCTC.

J is TRBJ1-1 and V is TRBV19, with D perhaps TRBD1 (5 bases). The CDR3 is 13 residues long. Trimming removed 7 bases from V and 7 bases from J, with 16 bases in between. Germline-derived CDR1 and CDR2 are LNHDA and SQIVND (reference sequence). The CDR3 sequence: CASIGRDGDEAFF. The CDR3, as DNA: TGTGCCAGTATTGGCAGGGACGGGGATGAAGCTTTCTTT.

This clonotype has more than one count but fewer than ten. The chain uses TRBV6-1 and TRBJ1-2; tentatively, D is TRBD1 (5 bases). Trimming removed 6 bases from V and 7 bases from J, with 9 bases in between. This CDR3 region has 11 residues. Germline CDR1 is MNHNS and CDR2 is SASEGT. For the CDR3, the DNA is TGTGCCAGCAGAGGAACAGGTGGCTACACCTTC. Translating gives CASRGTGGYTF.

This clonotype was detected only once. This CDR3 fails to terminate in the conserved phenylalanine or tryptophan, so it likely reflects a read error. This rearrangement joins TRBV7-3 to TRBJ1-1; tentatively, D is TRBD1 (6 bases). CDR3 size: 13 residues. Germline CDR1 and CDR2: SGHTA and FQGTGA. Trimming stripped 4 bases from V and 1 base from J, with 7 bases between. DNA for the CDR3: TGTGCCAGCAGCTCGACAGGGAACACTGAAGCTTTCCTT. Its protein product is CASSSTGNTEAFL.

By frequency in the sample, this clonotype is medium-sized. The rearrangement uses TRBV6-1 and TRBJ1-2; a weak D match, TRBD1 (6 bases). V gave up 5 bases and J gave up 8 bases, with 15 bases separating them. CDR3 length: 13 residues. Per the germline V gene, CDR1 is MNHNS and CDR2 is SASEGT. In DNA form, the CDR3 reads TGTGCCAGCAGTATACAGGGCTCCATGGGCTACACCTTC. This gives the protein CASSIQGSMGYTF.

This chain uses TRBV5-6 with TRBJ2-5, with 9 bases matching TRBD1. Germline CDR1 is SGHDT and CDR2 is YYEEEE. After removal of 4 bases from V and 4 bases from J, the junction contained 11 bases not matched to a gene. This CDR3 contains 16 residues. CDR3 sequence reads: CASSQPRTGALETQYF. CDR3 DNA: TGTGCCAGCAGCCAACCAAGGACAGGGGCCCTAGAGACCCAGTACTTC. The full variable domain, completed using reference TRBV5-6 and TRBJ2-5, is DAGVTQSPTHLIKTRGQQVTLRCSPKSGHDTVSWYQQALGQGPQFIFQYYEEEERQRGNFPDRFSGHQFPNYSSELNVNALLLGDSALYLCASSQPRTGALETQYFGPGTRLLVL.

The chain recombines TRBV11-3 with TRBJ1-1, with 9 bases fitting TRBD1. The germline gives CDR1 SGHNT, CDR2 YENEEA. Trimming cost V 5 bases and J 1 base; bases outside gene matches: 14. The CDR3 is 18 residues long. The CDR3 sequence: CASSRTGTGIGGNTEAFF. The CDR3 bases are TGTGCCAGCAGCCGGACCGGGACAGGGATTGGAGGGAACACTGAAGCTTTCTTT.

This chain links TRBV18 with TRBJ1-1; D gene uncertain. The CDR3 runs to 14 residues. Germline loops: CDR1 KGHSH, CDR2 LQKENI. V was pared by 6 bases and J by 7 bases, with 18 bases between. CDR3 DNA sequence: TGTGCCAGCTCCCGGCCAATTGGTACGGATGAAGCTTTCTTT. It specifies CASSRPIGTDEAFF.

The chain combines TRBV11-3 with TRBJ1-2; D is unclear. Trimming removed 4 bases from V and 0 bases from J, with 9 bases in between. This CDR3 has 14 residues. CDR1 and CDR2 (germline): SGHNT, YENEEA. CDR3 sequence (DNA): TGTGCCAGCAGCTCCCTCCGGGCTAACTATGGCTACACCTTC. Translating it yields CASSSLRANYGYTF.

In this sample, this clonotype turned up a few times. The V and J genes are TRBV7-9 and TRBJ2-7; possible D gene TRBD2, 6 bases. V lost 3 bases to trimming and J lost 7 bases, with 13 bases between them. This CDR3 region has 13 residues. Germline-derived CDR1 and CDR2 are SEHNR and FQNEAQ (reference sequence). The CDR3 coding sequence is TGTGCCAGCAGCTTTGCGGGGTGGGGGGAGCAGTACTTC. Its translation is CASSFAGWGEQYF.

The genes are TRBV4-2 and TRBJ2-7; 7 bases map to TRBD1. V shed 2 bases, J shed 5 bases, and the junction held 6 bases outside the gene matches. CDR1 is LGHNA and CDR2 is YNFKEQ in the germline V gene. This CDR3 comprises 14 residues. The CDR3 nucleotides are TGTGCCAGCAGCCAAACAGGGGAGAGGAACGAGCAGTACTTC. This sequence encodes CASSQTGERNEQYF.

The CDR3 DNA reads TGCAGTGCTAGGCCCGGACAGACCCTAGACAATGAGCAGTTCTTC. It translates to CSARPGQTLDNEQFF. The chain is built from TRBV20-1 and TRBJ2-1, with D tentatively TRBD1 (6 bases). The ends were cut back, 3 bases at V and 5 bases at J, with 17 bases in the middle. Germline loops: CDR1 DFQATT, CDR2 SNEGSKA (reference sequence). The CDR3 spans 15 residues.

This CDR3 is CATSDRQGGTDTQYF. CDR3 DNA sequence: TGTGCCACCAGTGACCGACAGGGAGGGACAGATACGCAGTATTTT. V usage is TRBV24-1 and J usage is TRBJ2-3; D is tentatively TRBD1 or TRBD2 (7 bases each). The V gene lost 4 bases and the J gene lost 3 bases, with 13 bases spanning the gap. Germline assignment: CDR1 KGHDR and CDR2 SFDVKD. The CDR3 sequence is 15 residues long.

By sample fraction, this clonotype is medium-sized. The chain uses TRBV20-1 and TRBJ1-2, with 7 bases identical to TRBD1. Trimming cost V 2 bases and J 4 bases; bases outside gene matches: 19. This CDR3 comprises 18 residues. Looked up from germline, CDR1 is DFQATT and CDR2 is SNEGSKA (reference sequence). The DNA of the CDR3 is TGCAGTGCTAGATTCCAGGGAGGGGGCCTGGTAAAACCCTATGGCTACACCTTC. It yields the protein CSARFQGGGLVKPYGYTF.

The rearrangement uses TRBV28 and TRBJ2-1; unclear D gene. The CDR3 contains 13 residues. The V end lost 6 bases, the J end lost 9 bases, and 15 bases lay between the germline ends. CDR1 is MDHEN and CDR2 is SYDVKM in the germline V gene. The CDR3 DNA sequence: TGTGCCAGCAGCTTAACAAACCCGTCTGAGCAGTTCTTC. Translating it yields CASSLTNPSEQFF.

The chain joins TRBV6-2 or TRBV6-3 to TRBJ2-7, with 8 bases matching TRBD1. The CDR3 runs 12 residues. Trimming removed 8 bases from V and 5 bases from J; junction bases left unmatched: 5. Germline values: CDR1 MNHEY, CDR2 SVGEGT. The CDR3 coding sequence is TGTGCCAGCTCGGACAGGGCCAACGAGCAGTACTTC. Its protein is CASSDRANEQYF.

The sample holds a few counts of this clonotype. The CDR3 is CASSPPRPYNEQFF. The CDR3 DNA follows: TGTGCCAGCAGCCCCCCCCGGCCTTACAATGAGCAGTTCTTC. The V and J genes are TRBV7-2 and TRBJ2-1; no firm D call. Trimming took off 5 bases at V and 4 bases at J, with 12 bases between the two ends. This CDR3 is 14 amino acids long. Germline V gene lookup returns CDR1 SGHTA and CDR2 FQGNSA.

The genes are TRBV21-1 and TRBJ1-1. TRBV21-1 is flagged as a pseudogene. This CDR3 has 14 residues. CDR3 residues: CASLTSRAPTEAFF. The DNA for the CDR3 is TGTGCCAGTTTAACCTCCAGGGCCCCCACTGAAGCTTTCTTT.

This clonotype was seen only a few times. CDR3 sequence reads: CSARDKRERSSYEQYF. CDR3 bases: TGCAGTGCTAGAGACAAGCGGGAGCGGAGCTCCTACGAGCAGTACTTC. The gene calls are TRBV20-1 and TRBJ2-7; 8 bases match TRBD2. Germline assignment: CDR1 DFQATT and CDR2 SNEGSKA (reference sequence). The CDR3 loop spans 16 amino acids. V shed 0 bases and J 0 bases; nucleotides not matched to a gene: 7.

The V and J genes are TRBV6-2 or TRBV6-3 and TRBJ2-5, with D possibly being TRBD1 (5 bases). This CDR3 region has 16 residues. CDR1 and CDR2 from the germline V gene are MNHEY and SVGEGT. V lost 5 bases, J lost 5 bases, and 21 bases lay in between. CDR3: CASSGAFPSEGETQYF. CDR3 DNA: TGTGCCAGCAGTGGGGCATTCCCCTCCGAAGGGGAGACCCAGTACTTC.

This clonotype was recorded only once. This chain joins TRBV7-2 and TRBJ2-3, with D possibly TRBD2 on 7 matching bases. Germline values: CDR1 SGHTA, CDR2 FQGNSA. The CDR3 has 15 residues. The V and J ends lost 2 bases and 5 bases respectively, with 14 bases between them. CDR3 region: CASSLRGGQGDTQYF. In nucleotides, the CDR3 is TGTGCCAGCAGCTTACGCGGGGGCCAGGGAGATACGCAGTATTTT.